The 9 T cell receptor beta chains in this list originate from one sample, sequenced in a study of chemoradiotherapy in HPV16-positive cancers. Clones were sequenced by immunoSEQ multiplex PCR, and TCRdb holds only the in-frame ones, with some missing. The repertoire holds more than 1,500 clones, 75% to 85% seen once, with around 5.4% in the top ten. Here the sequenced sample was tumor tissue, taken from a patient who underwent chemoradiotherapy. These receptors all stem from a human donor with HPV-associated anogenital cancer.

The table lists this clone with a count of one. The V gene is TRBV4-1, the J gene TRBJ2-6, with D perhaps TRBD1 (6 bases). With 2 bases removed from V and 1 base from J, the gap between germline ends came to 15 bases. The CDR3 length is 18 residues. The germline CDR1 and CDR2 sequences are MGHRA and YSYEKL. CDR3 coding DNA: TGCGCCAGCAGCCAAAATTCAGGGGAATTTTCTGGGGCCAACGTCCTGACTTTC. It codes for CASSQNSGEFSGANVLTF.

The chain recombines TRBV9 with TRBJ2-7; 9 bases are a match to TRBD1. The CDR3 extends over 15 amino acids. With 0 bases clipped from V and 2 bases from J, the junction kept 3 bases outside the gene matches. Germline V gives CDR1 SGDLS, CDR2 YYNGEE. The chain's CDR3 is CASSVDGTGTYEQYF. Written as DNA, the CDR3 is TGTGCCAGCAGCGTAGATGGGACAGGGACCTACGAGCAGTACTTC. Full variable domain (missing parts from reference TRBV9 and TRBJ2-7): DSGVTQTPKHLITATGQRVTLRCSPRSGDLSVYWYQQSLDQGLQFLIQYYNGEERAKGNILERFSAQQFPDLHSELNLSSLELGDSALYFCASSVDGTGTYEQYFGPGTRLTVT.

This chain joins TRBV6-1 and TRBJ1-2, with D possibly matching TRBD1 (5 bases). The CDR3 covers 15 residues. Trimming stripped 2 bases from V and 1 base from J, with 11 bases between. Per germline, CDR1 MNHNS and CDR2 SASEGT. The CDR3 loop reads CASSERGRSNYGYTF. The CDR3 DNA reads as TGTGCCAGCAGTGAAAGGGGACGGAGTAACTATGGCTACACCTTC.

V gene TRBV5-6 combines with J gene TRBJ1-1; D uncertain. V gave up 0 bases and J gave up 5 bases, with 11 bases separating them. The CDR3 totals 14 residues. CDR1 and CDR2 (germline): SGHDT, YYEEEE. The CDR3, as DNA: TGTGCCAGCAGCTTGGTGGCAGCACGGACTGAAGCTTTCTTT. It codes for CASSLVAARTEAFF.

The chain carries TRBV27 and TRBJ1-3; 7 nucleotides match TRBD1. CDR3 length equals 15 residues. The ends lost 9 bases at V and 4 bases at J; junction bases unmatched: 12. Germline values: CDR1 MNHEY, CDR2 SMNVEV (reference sequence). The CDR3 DNA is TGTGCCAGTCCCCTCCCAGGGACAGAGGGAAACACCATATATTTT. Translated: CASPLPGTEGNTIYF.

This clone appeared a few times. The V gene is TRBV5-4, the J gene TRBJ1-2, with D possibly matching TRBD1 (6 bases). The V and J ends lost 1 base and 1 base respectively, with 17 bases between them. The CDR3 length is 17 residues. Looked up from germline, CDR1 is SGHNT and CDR2 is YYREEE (reference sequence). The CDR3 sequence is CASSLLTGRRFNYGYTF. The CDR3 DNA reads as TGTGCCAGCAGCTTGCTGACAGGCCGACGATTTAACTATGGCTACACCTTC.

The rearrangement joins TRBV5-1 to TRBJ2-2, with a possible D match to TRBD1 (5 bases). CDR3 length: 13 residues. The germline V and J ends were trimmed by 4 bases and 5 bases, with 9 bases remaining between them. Germline lookup yields CDR1 SGHRS and CDR2 YFSETQ. In DNA form, the CDR3 reads TGCGCCAGCAGCCTCGACAGAACCGGGGAGCTGTTTTTT. It is translated as CASSLDRTGELFF.

This chain joins TRBV19 and TRBJ1-1; 7 bases line up with TRBD1. V lost 5 bases and J lost 1; bases outside the gene matches: 7. This CDR3 has 15 amino acids. Germline CDR1 and CDR2: LNHDA and SQIVND (reference sequence). The CDR3 spells CASSRDRRGNTEAFF. The CDR3 DNA reads TGTGCCAGTAGTCGGGACAGACGGGGGAACACTGAAGCTTTCTTT.

The chain employs TRBV6-1 and TRBJ2-1, with no clear D. CDR1 is MNHNS, CDR2 SASEGT, per germline. V was clipped by 2 bases and J by 10 bases, with 15 bases between them. This CDR3 has 14 residues. CDR3 coding DNA: TGTGCCAGCAGTGAAAATTCGGCATTTGGGGAGCAGTTCTTC. Translated, it gives CASSENSAFGEQFF.